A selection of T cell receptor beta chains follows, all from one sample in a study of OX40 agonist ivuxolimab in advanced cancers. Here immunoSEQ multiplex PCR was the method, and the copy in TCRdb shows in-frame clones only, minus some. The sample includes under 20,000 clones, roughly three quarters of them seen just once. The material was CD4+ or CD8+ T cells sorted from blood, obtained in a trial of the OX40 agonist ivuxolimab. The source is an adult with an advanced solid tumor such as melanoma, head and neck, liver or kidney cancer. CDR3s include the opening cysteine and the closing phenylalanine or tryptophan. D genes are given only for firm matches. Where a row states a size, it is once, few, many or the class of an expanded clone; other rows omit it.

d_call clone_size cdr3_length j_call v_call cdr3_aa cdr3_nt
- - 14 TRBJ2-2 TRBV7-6 CASSLGAGSGELFF TGTGCCAGCAGCTTAGGGGCAGGGTCCGGGGAGCTGTTTTTT
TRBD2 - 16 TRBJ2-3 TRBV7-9 CASSSSASGYTDTQYF TGTGCCAGCAGCTCTTCGGCTAGCGGCTACACAGATACGCAGTATTTT
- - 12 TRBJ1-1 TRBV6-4 CASSVGETEAFF TGTGCCAGCAGTGTCGGGGAAACTGAAGCTTTCTTT
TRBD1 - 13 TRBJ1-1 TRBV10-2 CASRQGAGTEAFF TGCGCCAGCAGACAGGGGGCAGGTACTGAAGCTTTCTTT
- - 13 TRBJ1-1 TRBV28 CASGARSDTEAFF TGTGCCAGCGGCGCCAGGTCGGACACTGAAGCTTTCTTT
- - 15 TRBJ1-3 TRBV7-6 CASSIRTPSGNTIYF TGTGCCAGCAGCATCCGGACCCCCTCTGGAAACACCATATATTTT
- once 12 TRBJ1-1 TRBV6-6 CASSQGLSEAFF TGTGCCAGCAGCCAGGGGCTCTCCGAAGCTTTCTTT
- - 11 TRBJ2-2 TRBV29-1 CSVGGTGELFF TGCAGCGTTGGCGGCACCGGGGAGCTGTTTTTT
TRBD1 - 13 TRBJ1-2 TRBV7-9 CASSAGQGSGYTF TGTGCCAGCAGCGCGGGACAGGGGAGTGGCTACACCTTC
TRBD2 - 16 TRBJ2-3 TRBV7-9 CASSLALSGSADTQYF TGTGCCAGCAGCTTAGCCCTCAGCGGGAGTGCAGATACGCAGTATTTT
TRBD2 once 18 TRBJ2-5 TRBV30 CAWSPTTSGSSWQETQYF TGTGCCTGGAGTCCCACGACTAGCGGGAGTTCGTGGCAAGAGACCCAGTACTTC
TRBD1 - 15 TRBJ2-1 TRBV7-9 CASSPQGAWGNEQFF TGTGCCAGCAGCCCTCAGGGGGCTTGGGGCAATGAGCAGTTCTTC
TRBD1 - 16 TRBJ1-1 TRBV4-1 CASSQDAPDRSTEAFF TGCGCCAGCAGCCAAGATGCCCCGGACAGGTCCACTGAAGCTTTCTTT
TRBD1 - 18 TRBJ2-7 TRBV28 CASSTPSNDRGPDYEQYF TGTGCCAGCAGTACCCCTTCAAATGACAGGGGGCCCGACTACGAGCAGTACTTC
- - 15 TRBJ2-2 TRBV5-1 CASSLDGLNTGELFF TGCGCCAGCAGCTTGGACGGGTTGAACACCGGGGAGCTGTTTTTT
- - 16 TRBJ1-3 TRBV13 CASSPSPPGTGNTIYF TGTGCCAGCAGCCCATCTCCCCCCGGGACAGGAAACACCATATATTTT
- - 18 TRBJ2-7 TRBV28 CASSLPARKGPGSYEQYF TGTGCCAGCAGTTTACCGGCGCGGAAGGGACCCGGCTCCTACGAGCAGTACTTC
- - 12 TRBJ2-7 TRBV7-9 CASSFLGYEQYF TGTGCCAGCAGCTTCCTGGGTTACGAGCAGTACTTC
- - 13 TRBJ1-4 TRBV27 CASSLRENEKLFF TGTGCCAGCAGTTTACGGGAGAATGAAAAACTGTTTTTT
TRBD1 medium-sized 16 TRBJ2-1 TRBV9 CASSDAGTGYGDEQFF TGTGCCAGCAGCGACGCCGGGACAGGGTATGGTGATGAGCAGTTCTTC
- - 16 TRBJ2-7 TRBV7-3 CASSLDRGALSYEQYF TGTGCCAGCAGCTTAGATCGGGGGGCCCTCTCCTACGAGCAGTACTTC
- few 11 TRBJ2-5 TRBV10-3 CAISNQETQYF TGTGCCATCAGTAACCAAGAGACCCAGTACTTC
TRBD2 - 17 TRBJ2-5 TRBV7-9 CASSPGTSGSAAETQYF TGTGCCAGCAGCCCAGGTACTAGCGGGAGTGCCGCGGAGACCCAGTACTTC
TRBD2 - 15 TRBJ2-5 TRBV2 CASSESPSGGETQYF TGTGCCAGCAGTGAATCGCCTAGCGGGGGGGAGACCCAGTACTTC
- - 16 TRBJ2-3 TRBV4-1 CASSLSGIEYPDTQYF TGCGCCAGCAGCCTTTCCGGCATAGAGTACCCAGATACGCAGTATTTT
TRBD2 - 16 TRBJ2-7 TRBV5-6 CASTLLAGALGYEQYF TGTGCCAGCACCTTACTAGCGGGAGCGTTGGGCTACGAGCAGTACTTC
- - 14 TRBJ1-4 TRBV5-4 CASSPGLGGEKLFF TGTGCCAGCAGCCCCGGACTGGGAGGGGAAAAACTGTTTTTT
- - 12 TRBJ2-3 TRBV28 CASSFFSDTQYF TGTGCCAGCAGTTTTTTCTCGGATACGCAGTATTTT
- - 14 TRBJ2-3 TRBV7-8 CASSLAGVGDTQYF TGTGCCAGCAGCTTGGCAGGTGTAGGAGATACGCAGTATTTT
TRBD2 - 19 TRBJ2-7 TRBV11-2 CASSSGAGTSGRKPYEQYF TGTGCCAGCAGCTCAGGAGCCGGGACTAGCGGGAGAAAACCCTACGAGCAGTACTTC
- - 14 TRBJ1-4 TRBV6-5 CASAPGGTNEKLFF TGTGCCAGCGCCCCCGGGGGGACTAATGAAAAACTGTTTTTT
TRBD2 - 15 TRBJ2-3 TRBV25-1 CATLGLAGGTDTQYF TGTGCCACCCTGGGGCTAGCGGGTGGTACAGATACGCAGTATTTT
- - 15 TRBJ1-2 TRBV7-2 CASSSVQPGNYGYTF TGTGCCAGCAGCTCCGTCCAACCGGGGAACTATGGCTACACCTTC
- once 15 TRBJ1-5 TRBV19 CASSIDVGSNQPQHF TGTGCCAGTAGTATAGATGTCGGTAGCAATCAGCCCCAGCATTTT
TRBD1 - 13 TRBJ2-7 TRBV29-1 CSAVRDSSYEQYF TGCAGCGCTGTCCGGGACAGCTCCTACGAGCAGTACTTC
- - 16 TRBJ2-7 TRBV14 CASSQAPGTGTYEQYF TGTGCCAGCAGCCAAGCACCCGGAACCGGGACCTACGAGCAGTACTTC